This is a list of T cell receptor beta chains from one sample in a study of OX40 agonist ivuxolimab in advanced cancers. Sequencing used immunoSEQ multiplex PCR; TCRdb keeps in-frame clones, though not all of them. The data show about 77,000 clones, roughly 91% seen once. The starting material was CD4+ or CD8+ T cells sorted from blood, obtained in a trial of the OX40 agonist ivuxolimab. The receptors stem from an adult with an advanced solid tumor such as melanoma, head and neck, liver or kidney cancer. CDR3s include the opening cysteine and the closing phenylalanine or tryptophan. The D gene is left open where the match is weak. Rows may omit the clone size; those that give it use once, few, many or a size class.

D	size	V	J	DNA	CDR3
TRBD1	.	TRBV5-8	TRBJ1-1	TGTGCCAGCAGCTTGGCAGGGGGCACTAAAGCTTTCTTT	CASSLAGGTKAFF
TRBD1	.	TRBV19	TRBJ1-5	TGTGCCAGTAGTATATTGGGGCAGGGGGGACAGCCCCAGCATTTT	CASSILGQGGQPQHF
TRBD1	once	TRBV19	TRBJ2-5	TGTGCCAGTACCACGGGAAATTACAGGGGATTTGAGACCCAGTACTTC	CASTTGNYRGFETQYF
TRBD2	.	TRBV9	TRBJ2-3	TGTGCCAGCAGCGTAGGGGCTAGCGGGAGGAACACAGATACGCAGTATTTT	CASSVGASGRNTDTQYF
.	.	TRBV19	TRBJ2-1	TGTGCCAGTAGTATTCAGGGACCAGAAAATGAGCAGTTCTTC	CASSIQGPENEQFF
TRBD1	.	TRBV5-1	TRBJ2-5	TGCGCCAGCAGCTTGGGGACAGGTCAACAAGAGACCCAGTACTTC	CASSLGTGQQETQYF
TRBD2	.	TRBV5-1	TRBJ2-3	TGCGCCAGCAGCTCTTACCTGACTAGCGGACGCACAGATACGCAGTATTTT	CASSSYLTSGRTDTQYF
.	.	TRBV4-1	TRBJ2-7	TGCGCCAGCAGCCAGGAAAGGTGGGGGTTATACGAGCAGTACTTC	CASSQERWGLYEQYF
.	.	TRBV9	TRBJ2-5	TGTGCCAGCAGCGGGGATACCGGGCCACAAGAGACCCAGTACTTC	CASSGDTGPQETQYF
.	.	TRBV5-1	TRBJ1-2	TGCGCCAGCAGCCTCCCGGGACGGACTAACTATGGCTACACCTTC	CASSLPGRTNYGYTF
TRBD2	.	TRBV7-6	TRBJ2-5	TGTGCCAGCAGCTTAGAGGTCCAGCGGGGGGCCCAAGAGACCCAGTACTTC	CASSLEVQRGAQETQYF
TRBD1	.	TRBV29-1	TRBJ2-5	TGCAGCGTTGAACAGGGGGCGCGAGAGACCCAGTACTTC	CSVEQGARETQYF
.	.	TRBV7-3	TRBJ1-6	TGTGCCAGCAGCTTAGAAGGTGCCGACTCACCCCTCCACTTT	CASSLEGADSPLHF
.	.	TRBV30	TRBJ2-5	TGTGCCTGGGGCTACGCGGGGACAGATCAAGAGACCCAGTACTTC	CAWGYAGTDQETQYF
TRBD2	.	TRBV7-3	TRBJ2-1	TGTGCCAGCAGCAGACTCAGCGGGGGGTCGACCTACAATGAGCAGTTCTTC	CASSRLSGGSTYNEQFF
.	.	TRBV19	TRBJ1-2	TGTGCCAGTAGTATAGCCCGACAGGCCGTCCATGGCTACACCTTC	CASSIARQAVHGYTF
TRBD1	.	TRBV5-4	TRBJ1-4	TGTGCCAGCAGCCTAGGACAGGTTGAAAAACTGTTTTTT	CASSLGQVEKLFF
TRBD2	.	TRBV6-5	TRBJ2-3	TGTGCCACCATGCGGGGGGGCCATAGCACAGATACGCAGTATTTT	CATMRGGHSTDTQYF
TRBD1	.	TRBV6-5	TRBJ1-6	TGTGCCAGCAGTTACTCGACGGACAGGGGTAGTTCACCCCTCCACTTT	CASSYSTDRGSSPLHF
TRBD2	.	TRBV27	TRBJ2-3	TGTGCCAGCAGTTCGCGGATTAGCGGGAGAGTGGGCACAGATACGCAGTATTTT	CASSSRISGRVGTDTQYF
TRBD1	.	TRBV5-4	TRBJ2-1	TGTGCCAGCAGCTCCCCGGGACAGAACTACAATGAGCAGTTCTTC	CASSSPGQNYNEQFF
.	few	TRBV29-1	TRBJ1-1	TGCAGCGTTGAAAGGAGGATGAACACTGAAGCTTTCTTT	CSVERRMNTEAFF
TRBD1	.	TRBV30	TRBJ1-6	TGTGCCTGGAGTCCCCAGGGGGCCTTCTTACCCCTCCACTTT	CAWSPQGAFLPLHF
TRBD1	.	TRBV27	TRBJ1-4	TGTGCCAGCAGTACTTCAGGGGGTGGATATGAAAAACTGTTTTTT	CASSTSGGGYEKLFF
.	.	TRBV6-1	TRBJ1-1	TGTGCCAGCAGTACTCAAAGGACACCTAACACTGAAGCTTTCTTT	CASSTQRTPNTEAFF
.	.	TRBV14	TRBJ1-2	TGTGCCAGCAGCCAAGATCAACCGGGGATGGGCTATGGCTACACCTTC	CASSQDQPGMGYGYTF
TRBD1	.	TRBV28	TRBJ1-5	TGTGCCAGCAGGCGCCGACAGGGGGTAAATAGCAATCAGCCCCAGCATTTT	CASRRRQGVNSNQPQHF
TRBD2	.	TRBV2	TRBJ2-1	TGTGCCAGCATACCAGGGGTGGCTAGCGGGAGCGGTGAGCAGTTCTTC	CASIPGVASGSGEQFF
TRBD2	.	TRBV27	TRBJ2-2	TGTGCCAGCAGTTTCCTCACTAGCGGGAAAAGGACCGGGGAGCTGTTTTTT	CASSFLTSGKRTGELFF
.	.	TRBV5-6	TRBJ2-7	TGTGCCAGCAGCTTGAAAGGGGCCTCCTTCTACGAGCAGTACTTC	CASSLKGASFYEQYF
.	.	TRBV29-1	TRBJ2-5	TGCAGCGTTGAATTCGGCAGCGGGTTGGAGACCCAGTACTTC	CSVEFGSGLETQYF
.	.	TRBV14	TRBJ2-7	TGTGCCAGCAGCCACTCTCGGTACGAGCAGTACTTC	CASSHSRYEQYF
.	.	TRBV7-2	TRBJ2-7	TGTGCCAGCAGCTTAGTATACGAGCAGTACTTC	CASSLVYEQYF
.	.	TRBV2	TRBJ2-7	TGTGCCAGCAACGGAGGGTTCGGCGAGCAGTACTTC	CASNGGFGEQYF